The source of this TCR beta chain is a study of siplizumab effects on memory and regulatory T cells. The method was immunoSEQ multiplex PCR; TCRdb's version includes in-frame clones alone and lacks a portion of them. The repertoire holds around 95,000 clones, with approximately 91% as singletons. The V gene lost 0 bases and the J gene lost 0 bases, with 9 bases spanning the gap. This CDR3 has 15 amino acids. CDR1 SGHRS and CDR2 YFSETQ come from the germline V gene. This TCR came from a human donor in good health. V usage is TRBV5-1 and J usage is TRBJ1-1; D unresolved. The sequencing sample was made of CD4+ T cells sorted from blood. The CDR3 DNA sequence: TGCGCCAGCAGCTTGGGTGCAGAAATGAACACTGAAGCTTTCTTT. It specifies CASSLGAEMNTEAFF.